These 8 T cell receptor beta chains share one sample of origin, sequenced in a study of blood T cells in healthy people across ages. With a J-beta primer mix and a sample-barcoded 5' primer, a second PCR ran 7 to 11 cycles. One entry per CDR3 protein, called by TCRdb with MiXCR from the 5' RACE reads. Among about 1.1 million distinct CDR3 sequences listed, more than 30% were seen once. Sequencing input: blood. These TCRs come from a young man in good health.

This clonotype was counted between two and nine times. CDR3 DNA: TGTGCCAGCAGGGCCGCAGGGGGAAACACTGAAGCTTTCTTT. Translation: CASRAAGGNTEAFF. The chain uses TRBV6-5 and TRBJ1-1, with 7 bases fitting TRBD1. After removal of 6 bases from V and 2 bases from J, the junction contained 6 bases not matched to a gene. Germline CDR1 and CDR2: MNHEY and SVGAGI. The CDR3 spans 14 residues.

The rearrangement links TRBV20-1 to TRBJ2-4; the D gene is possibly TRBD2 (6 bases). V gave up 8 bases and J gave up 13 bases, with 33 bases separating them. The CDR3 is made up of 16 amino acids. The germline CDR1 and CDR2 sequences are DFQATT and SNEGSKA (reference sequence). The CDR3 sequence is CSPYSPLGLENNEQYF. The CDR3 nucleotides read TGCAGTCCATACTCACCTTTGGGACTGGAGAACAATGAGCAGTACTTC.

The table lists this clonotype with a few counts. The rearrangement joins TRBV7-2 to TRBJ1-2; D is unresolved. The CDR3 totals 14 residues. Per germline, CDR1 SGHTA and CDR2 FQGNSA. Trimming shortened V by 0 bases and J by 4 bases, and 9 bases separated the two germline ends. CDR3 bases: TGTGCCAGCAGCTTAGCAGGCAGCCCCTATGGCTACACCTTC. It codes for CASSLAGSPYGYTF.

A few counts support this clonotype. The V gene is TRBV20-1, the J gene TRBJ2-1; unclear D gene. The CDR3 is 11 residues long. The germline V gene has CDR1 DFQATT and CDR2 SNEGSKA (reference sequence). V was trimmed by 1 base and J by 8 bases, leaving 6 bases between them. The CDR3 is CSARATYEQFF. In nucleotides, the CDR3 is TGCAGTGCTAGAGCTACCTATGAGCAGTTCTTC.

In this sample, this clonotype turned up a few times. The gene calls are TRBV9 and TRBJ1-2, with TRBD1 identical over 7 bases. Germline assignment: CDR1 SGDLS and CDR2 YYNGEE. The CDR3 length is 18 residues. The V segment lost 3 bases and the J segment 1 base; nucleotides outside the gene matches: 15. The CDR3 spells CASSGGGTAYTLNYGYTF. CDR3 coding DNA: TGTGCCAGCAGCGGAGGGGGGACAGCGTACACGCTTAACTATGGCTACACCTTC.

This chain uses TRBV6-6 with TRBJ1-6, with 10 nucleotides matching TRBD1. The J segment lost 5 bases and the V segment lost 6 bases, leaving 10 bases of the junction unmatched. The CDR3 totals 17 residues. Germline lookup yields CDR1 MNHNY and CDR2 SVGAGI (reference sequence). As DNA, the CDR3 is TGTGCCAGCAGCCAATCCTCAGGGACAGGGGATAATTCACCCCTCCACTTT. Its protein product is CASSQSSGTGDNSPLHF.

This clonotype was detected only once. The chain has TRBV6-2 or TRBV6-3 and TRBJ1-6; no clear D. Germline lookup yields CDR1 MNHEY and CDR2 SVGEGT. The V and J ends lost 2 bases and 6 bases respectively, with 5 bases between them. The CDR3 is 13 amino acids. CDR3 residues: CASSYIGNSPLHF. DNA of the CDR3: TGTGCCAGCAGTTACATCGGTAATTCACCCCTCCACTTT.

V gene TRBV9 combines with J gene TRBJ1-5; D is uncertain. V lost 0 bases and J 3 bases, leaving 10 bases between the germline ends. Germline CDR1 is SGDLS and CDR2 is YYNGEE. The CDR3 extends over 15 amino acids. The CDR3 loop is CASSVDWGVNQPQHF. The CDR3 DNA reads as TGTGCCAGCAGCGTAGATTGGGGAGTCAATCAGCCCCAGCATTTT.